What follows are 14 T cell receptor beta chains derived from one specimen sequenced in a study of radiotherapy plus CTLA-4 blockade in lung cancer. Clones were read by immunoSEQ multiplex PCR, and TCRdb kept only the in-frame ones, dropping some. The sample contains approximately 69,000 clones, roughly 78% of which appear only once. This specimen consisted of peripheral blood, obtained from a patient treated with radiotherapy plus ipilimumab. The origin of the receptors is a human donor with non-small cell lung cancer who had a complete response to radiotherapy plus ipilimumab.

The gene calls are TRBV5-1 and TRBJ2-7; tentatively, D is TRBD1 (6 bases). V shed 4 bases and J shed 6 bases, with 14 bases lying between them. The CDR3 is 13 residues long. Germline-derived CDR1 and CDR2 are SGHRS and YFSETQ. The DNA of the CDR3 is TGCGCCAGCAGCGTTACAGGGTTCAGCGAGCAGTACGTC. Protein product: CASSVTGFSEQYV.

This clone appeared a single time. V and J are TRBV2 and TRBJ1-2; the D is unclear. The ends were cut back, 8 bases at V and 0 bases at J, with 13 bases in the middle. Germline CDR1 reads SNHLY; CDR2 reads FYNNEI. The CDR3 is 14 residues long. The CDR3 sequence is CASRRRIANYGYTF. CDR3 sequence (DNA): TGTGCCAGCCGGCGCCGGATAGCTAACTATGGCTACACCTTC. Full variable domain (missing parts from reference TRBV2 and TRBJ1-2): EPEVTQTPSHQVTQMGQEVILRCVPISNHLYFYWYRQILGQKVEFLVSFYNNEISEKSEIFDDQFSVERPDGSNFTLKIRSTKLEDSAMYFCASRRRIANYGYTFGSGTRLTVV.

The chain uses TRBV19 and TRBJ2-6; D is perhaps TRBD1 (5 bases). Trimming removed 4 bases at V and 14 bases at J, with 21 bases between. The CDR3 contains 15 residues. Germline CDR1 LNHDA, CDR2 SQIVND (reference sequence). DNA of the CDR3: TGTGCCAGTAGTAAAAATACCAAGGACACCCGAATCCTGACTTTC. This codes for CASSKNTKDTRILTF.

The chain is built from TRBV11-2 and TRBJ2-1; the match to TRBD2 covers 7 bases. V was pared by 6 bases and J by 8 bases, with 10 bases of the junction left unmatched. This CDR3 has 14 residues. Per the germline V gene, CDR1 is SGHAT and CDR2 is FQNNGV. DNA of the CDR3: TGTGCCAGCAGTCTGCTTAGTCGGGGGGATGAGCAGTTCTTC. Protein: CASSLLSRGDEQFF.

CDR3 bases: TGTGCCAGCAGCCCCGTCCCAACTCGCAATGAGCAGTTCTTC. Translation gives CASSPVPTRNEQFF. V and J are TRBV5-4 and TRBJ2-1, with D hard to call. Between the trimmed V and J ends, which lost 4 bases and 6 bases, there was a span of 14 bases. The CDR3 runs 14 residues. Germline CDR1 reads SGHNT; CDR2 reads YYREEE (reference sequence).

The chain recombines TRBV7-9 with TRBJ1-1; 7 bases are shared with TRBD1. V lost 4 bases, J lost 7 bases, and 12 bases stayed unmatched. Per the germline V gene, CDR1 is SEHNR and CDR2 is FQNEAQ (reference sequence). This CDR3 comprises 15 residues. The CDR3 coding sequence is TGTGCCAGCAGCTCCCAGGGGGGCACCGGGGGTGAAGCTTTCTTT. It yields the protein CASSSQGGTGGEAFF.

V usage is TRBV2 and J usage is TRBJ2-1; TRBD2 agrees at 13 bases. The trim removed 5 bases at V and 7 bases at J, leaving 5 bases unmatched. The CDR3 consists of 15 residues. Germline V CDR1 and CDR2: SNHLY, FYNNEI. The CDR3 reads CASSILAGGPNEQFF. CDR3 DNA sequence: TGTGCCAGCAGTATACTAGCGGGAGGGCCGAATGAGCAGTTCTTC. The entire variable domain, with the rest obtained from reference TRBV2 and TRBJ2-1, is as follows: EPEVTQTPSHQVTQMGQEVILRCVPISNHLYFYWYRQILGQKVEFLVSFYNNEISEKSEIFDDQFSVERPDGSNFTLKIRSTKLEDSAMYFCASSILAGGPNEQFFGPGTRLTVL.

This chain connects TRBV18 to TRBJ2-7; no clear D. Between the trimmed V and J ends, which lost 3 bases and 6 bases, there was a span of 12 bases. The CDR3 runs to 13 residues. Germline-derived CDR1 and CDR2 are KGHSH and LQKENI. The CDR3 DNA sequence: TGTGCCAGCTCACCTGTCGCTGGTTCCGAGCAGTACGTC. This gives the protein CASSPVAGSEQYV.

The chain is built from TRBV7-2 and TRBJ2-1, with TRBD2 identical over 9 bases. V dropped 2 bases and J dropped 5; count of bases not matched to a gene: 4. The germline gives CDR1 SGHTA, CDR2 FQGNSA. The CDR3 consists of 15 residues. The CDR3 is CASSLTSGRHNEQFF. The CDR3 nucleotides are TGTGCCAGCAGCTTAACCAGCGGGAGGCACAATGAGCAGTTCTTC.

This sequence joins TRBV5-1 and TRBJ1-1, with a weak D call TRBD1 (6 bases). CDR1 is SGHRS and CDR2 is YFSETQ in the germline V gene. Trimming removed 7 bases at V and 1 base at J, with 14 bases between. CDR3 length equals 14 residues. This chain's CDR3 is CASVGGIGNTEAFF. For the CDR3, the DNA is TGCGCCAGCGTAGGGGGAATAGGGAACACTGAAGCTTTCTTT. Supplemented by reference TRBV5-1 and TRBJ1-1, the full variable domain reads KAGVTQTPRYLIKTRGQQVTLSCSPISGHRSVSWYQQTPGQGLQFLFEYFSETQRNKGNFPGRFSGRQFSNSRSEMNVSTLELGDSALYLCASVGGIGNTEAFFGQGTRLTVV.

The gene calls are TRBV5-1 and TRBJ2-7; the D call may be TRBD1 or TRBD2 (5 bases each). This CDR3 region has 15 residues. With 0 bases removed from V and 3 bases from J, the gap between germline ends came to 13 bases. The germline V gene encodes CDR1 SGHRS and CDR2 YFSETQ. The CDR3 loop is CASSLGAGTVYEQYF. The CDR3 DNA reads as TGCGCCAGCAGCTTGGGAGCAGGGACGGTCTACGAGCAGTACTTC.

The rearrangement uses TRBV4-3 and TRBJ2-5; 7 positions agree with TRBD1. V was clipped by 0 bases and J by 1 base; unmatched bases: 2. CDR3 length: 15 amino acids. Germline V gene data show CDR1 as LGHNA and CDR2 as YSLEER. The CDR3 region is CASSQDWTGQETQYF. The CDR3, as DNA: TGCGCCAGCAGCCAAGATTGGACAGGCCAAGAGACCCAGTACTTC.

This clone was found a few times. The chain joins TRBV9 to TRBJ2-3; the match to TRBD2 covers 11 bases. The V and J ends lost 2 bases and 14 bases, in that order; junction bases with no gene match: 7. Germline loops: CDR1 SGDLS, CDR2 YYNGEE. The CDR3 is 13 residues long. CDR3: CASSVTLAGDRYF. Written as DNA, the CDR3 is TGTGCCAGCAGCGTCACACTAGCGGGAGATCGGTATTTT.

The chain employs TRBV6-4 and TRBJ1-1; no clear D. Germline-derived CDR1 and CDR2 are MRHNA and SNTAGT. The CDR3 sequence is 15 residues long. V shed 3 bases and J shed 0 bases, with 11 bases lying between them. This CDR3 reads CASSEYGGMNTEAFF. CDR3 sequence (DNA): TGTGCCAGCAGTGAGTACGGTGGGATGAACACTGAAGCTTTCTTT.